A selection of T cell receptor beta chains follows, all from one sample in a study of control samples from healthy donors and cancer patients. Sequencing used immunoSEQ multiplex PCR; TCRdb keeps in-frame clones, though not all of them. Here the sample spans about 120,000 clones, approximately 93% being singletons. What was sequenced was blood. The receptor source for this set is a man aged 25-40 years in good health. Each CDR3 is given with its conserved first and last residue. A D gene is named only where the DNA matches it firmly. Part of the rows lack a size; the others show once, few, many or a class for expanded clones.

d_gene: .; v_gene: TRBV6-5; abundance: .; j_gene: TRBJ2-1; len: 13; CDR3nt: TGTGCCAGCCGCCCCCGGGACGACAATGAGCAGTTCTTC; CDR3aa: CASRPRDDNEQFF
d_gene: .; v_gene: TRBV19; abundance: .; j_gene: TRBJ2-1; len: 15; CDR3nt: TGTGCCAGTAGTCGGCTGCTGGGGACGGGTAATGAGCAGTTCTTC; CDR3aa: CASSRLLGTGNEQFF
d_gene: .; v_gene: TRBV27; abundance: .; j_gene: TRBJ1-6; len: 14; CDR3nt: TGTGCCAGTCTATCGACAGGCGACAATTCACCCCTCCACTTT; CDR3aa: CASLSTGDNSPLHF
d_gene: .; v_gene: TRBV10-3; abundance: .; j_gene: TRBJ1-3; len: 16; CDR3nt: TGTGCCATCAGTGAGTCAGGCGAAGGGGTGAGGAACACCATATATTTT; CDR3aa: CAISESGEGVRNTIYF
d_gene: .; v_gene: TRBV5-1; abundance: .; j_gene: TRBJ1-6; len: 14; CDR3nt: TGCGCCAGCAGCTTGCAAGGGGATGATTCACCCCTCCACTTT; CDR3aa: CASSLQGDDSPLHF
d_gene: .; v_gene: TRBV11-2; abundance: .; j_gene: TRBJ2-5; len: 16; CDR3nt: TGTGCCAGCAGCTCCACCGGGGCCTCCTTACAAGAGACCCAGTACTTC; CDR3aa: CASSSTGASLQETQYF
d_gene: .; v_gene: TRBV6-5; abundance: .; j_gene: TRBJ2-4; len: 14; CDR3nt: TGTGCCAGCAAAAACCACGGCAGCGAAAACATTCAGTACTTC; CDR3aa: CASKNHGSENIQYF
d_gene: .; v_gene: TRBV30; abundance: .; j_gene: TRBJ1-5; len: 16; CDR3nt: TGTGCCTGGGCCCTAGGGGGGGCGCGAAGCAATCAGCCCCAGCATTTT; CDR3aa: CAWALGGARSNQPQHF
d_gene: .; v_gene: TRBV12-3/TRBV12-4; abundance: .; j_gene: TRBJ2-1; len: 12; CDR3nt: TGTGCCAGCAGTCCGGAATACAATGAGCAGTTCTTC; CDR3aa: CASSPEYNEQFF
d_gene: .; v_gene: TRBV28; abundance: .; j_gene: TRBJ1-2; len: 14; CDR3nt: TGTGCCAGCAGTTTATGGGAGTCTCTCTGGGGCTACACCTTC; CDR3aa: CASSLWESLWGYTF
d_gene: .; v_gene: TRBV5-1; abundance: .; j_gene: TRBJ2-1; len: 13; CDR3nt: TGCGCCAGCAGCTTGGCCGGGCACGGCGAGCAGTTCTTC; CDR3aa: CASSLAGHGEQFF
d_gene: TRBD1; v_gene: TRBV29-1; abundance: few; j_gene: TRBJ1-5; len: 14; CDR3nt: TGCAGCGTTGGTCGACAGGGTCATAATCAGCCCCAGCATTTT; CDR3aa: CSVGRQGHNQPQHF
d_gene: .; v_gene: TRBV12-3/TRBV12-4; abundance: .; j_gene: TRBJ1-3; len: 12; CDR3nt: TGTGCCAGCAGTTTAGGCGGAAACACCATATATTTT; CDR3aa: CASSLGGNTIYF
d_gene: .; v_gene: TRBV20-1; abundance: .; j_gene: TRBJ2-1; len: 11; CDR3nt: TGCAGTGCTAGAGGCCATAATGAGCAGTTCTTC; CDR3aa: CSARGHNEQFF
d_gene: .; v_gene: TRBV7-3; abundance: .; j_gene: TRBJ2-6; len: 14; CDR3nt: TGTGCCAGCAGCTTAGGCCCTGGGGCCAACGTCCTGACTTTC; CDR3aa: CASSLGPGANVLTF
d_gene: TRBD1; v_gene: TRBV6-1; abundance: .; j_gene: TRBJ1-4; len: 18; CDR3nt: TGTGCCAGCAGTGGAATCGGACAGGGAGTCCCACTTAATGAAAAACTGTTTTTT; CDR3aa: CASSGIGQGVPLNEKLFF
d_gene: TRBD1; v_gene: TRBV28; abundance: .; j_gene: TRBJ1-5; len: 16; CDR3nt: TGTGCCAGCAGCTTGAACGGGGACAGGGGGACTCAGCCCCAGCATTTT; CDR3aa: CASSLNGDRGTQPQHF
d_gene: .; v_gene: TRBV12-5; abundance: .; j_gene: TRBJ1-1; len: 13; CDR3nt: TGTGCTTCCGTGGGAAATCGGTACACTGAAGCTTTCTTT; CDR3aa: CASVGNRYTEAFF
d_gene: .; v_gene: TRBV19; abundance: .; j_gene: TRBJ2-1; len: 16; CDR3nt: TGTGCCAGTAGTGCCTTGAAGGCGGGAACCTACAATGAGCAGTTCTTC; CDR3aa: CASSALKAGTYNEQFF
d_gene: .; v_gene: TRBV30; abundance: .; j_gene: TRBJ1-6; len: 15; CDR3nt: TGTGCCTGTAGAGGCTTTGCAGGGAGTTATTCACCCCTCCACTTT; CDR3aa: CACRGFAGSYSPLHF